This TCR beta chain was observed in a study of identical twins. Everyone who gave samples was a healthy Caucasian. This clonotype came up a few times. Its cognate antigen is unknown. Template switching supplied a universal primer site; unique molecular identifiers were carried on the cDNA. One entry per CDR3 protein results from TCRdb running MiXCR on the 5' RACE reads. This table holds roughly 540,000 distinct CDR3 sequences, under 25% found once. The CDR3 contains 13 residues. Trimming cost V 2 bases and J 6 bases, with 10 bases left between them. Whole-study findings and limits: Twins shared out-of-frame alpha sequences with excess low generation probability.

These data were likewise used in another study, on T cells expressing NK-cell markers. That report notes: It is unclear if expanded NKG2C-expressing clones target HCMV antigens.

This sequence was found in a woman aged 18 to 35 in good health. The chain recombines TRBV12-3 or TRBV12-4 with TRBJ1-2, with D uncertain. The material sequenced was CD4+ T cells sorted from blood. CDR3 amino acids: CASSLKAANGYTF. DNA of the CDR3: TGTGCCAGCAGTTTAAAGGCGGCTAATGGCTACACCTTC.